Sequencing of this TCR beta chain was carried out in a study of post-analysis software for immune sequencing data. Study-wide results and caveats: Patients used about 5 TRBV segments, including TRBV5-6, TRBV5-1 and TRBV20-1, more often than controls.

Unique molecular identifiers featured in each of the TCR beta cDNA libraries. Input of about 0.9 to 10 million T cells yielded 550,000 or so cDNA molecules. TCRdb reprocessed the PCR reads with MiXCR, giving one entry per CDR3 protein. The data contain approximately 630,000 distinct CDR3 sequences, around 60% of them singletons. Worth noting for this clonotype: What it binds is unknown.

The length of the CDR3 is 18 residues. V lost 1 base and J lost 8; bases outside the gene matches: 14. CDR1 is MGHDK and CDR2 is SYGVNS in the germline V gene. The TCR sequence derives from a girl aged 2 to 9 with multiple sclerosis. Sequenced material: blood. The chain combines TRBV25-1 with TRBJ1-6, with 7 bases that match TRBD1. The chain's CDR3 is CASSELRSPTGRDSPLHF. CDR3 nucleotides: TGTGCCAGCAGTGAATTAAGGTCCCCGACAGGGAGGGATTCACCCCTCCACTTT.